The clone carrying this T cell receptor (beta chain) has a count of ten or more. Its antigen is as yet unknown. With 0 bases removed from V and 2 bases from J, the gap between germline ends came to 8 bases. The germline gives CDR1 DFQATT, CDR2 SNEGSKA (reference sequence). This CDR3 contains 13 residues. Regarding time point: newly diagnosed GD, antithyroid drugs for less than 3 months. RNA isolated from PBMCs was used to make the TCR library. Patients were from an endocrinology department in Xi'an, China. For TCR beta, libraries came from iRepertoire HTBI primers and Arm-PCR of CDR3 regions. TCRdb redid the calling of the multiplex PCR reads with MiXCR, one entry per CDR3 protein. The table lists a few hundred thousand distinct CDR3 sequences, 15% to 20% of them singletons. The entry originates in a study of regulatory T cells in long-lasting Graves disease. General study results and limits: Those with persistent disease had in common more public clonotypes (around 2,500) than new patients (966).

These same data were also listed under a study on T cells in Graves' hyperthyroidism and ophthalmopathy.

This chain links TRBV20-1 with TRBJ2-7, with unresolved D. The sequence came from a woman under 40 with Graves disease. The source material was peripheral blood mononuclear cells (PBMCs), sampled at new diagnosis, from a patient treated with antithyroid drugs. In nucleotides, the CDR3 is TGCAGTGCTAGAGATCAGGTTCCCTACGAGCAGTACTTC. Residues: CSARDQVPYEQYF.